This TCR beta chain was documented in a study of blood T cell repertoires in COVID-19. Turning to the study itself: There were acute and convalescent COVID-19 samples, and they came from the United States, Italy and Spain. T cells, B-cell-depleted T cells, or PBMCs provided the cDNA or gDNA that served as material.

The germline V gene has CDR1 MNHNY and CDR2 SVGAGI (reference sequence). This CDR3 contains 16 residues. V trimming: 4 bases; J trimming: 7 bases; junction bases outside the gene matches: 10. The authors' processing: Reference gene primers were amplified, and this amplification served to estimate nucleated cell counts. The data were produced by immunoSEQ multiplex PCR, yet TCRdb's version contains in-frame clones alone and is incomplete. The V and J calls and clone size come from that table; D and trimming were worked out from the DNA. The repertoire holds approximately 270,000 clones, with around 88% as singletons.

This receptor was obtained from a man older than 75 with acute or convalescent COVID-19. The gene calls are TRBV6-6 and TRBJ1-4; 9 nucleotides line up with TRBD1. Sequenced: peripheral blood. CDR3 in amino acids: CASSSPPGQGGEKLFF. The DNA for the CDR3 is TGTGCCAGCAGTTCCCCCCCGGGACAGGGAGGTGAAAAACTGTTTTTT.